Listed below are T cell receptor beta chains from one sample, sequenced in a study of coeliac disease. TCRdb keeps only in-frame clones here, not all; method: immunoSEQ multiplex PCR. Of some 6,500 clones listed, approximately 65% are singletons. Sequenced sample: lymphocytes from the gut lamina propria. These receptors were obtained from a man in his sixties with celiac disease on a gluten-free diet. CDR3s include the opening cysteine and the closing phenylalanine or tryptophan. A D gene is named only where the DNA matches it firmly. Rows may omit the clone size; those that give it use once, few, many or a size class.

clone size: medium-sized; CDR3 length: 11; V gene: TRBV6-1; D gene: .; J gene: TRBJ2-7; CDR3 protein: CASTLNYEQYF; CDR3 DNA: TGTGCCAGCACCTTAAACTACGAGCAGTACTTC
clone size: few; CDR3 length: 14; V gene: TRBV18; D gene: .; J gene: TRBJ1-1; CDR3 protein: CASSPGQNFAEAFF; CDR3 DNA: TGTGCCAGCTCACCCGGACAGAATTTCGCTGAAGCTTTCTTT
clone size: few; CDR3 length: 13; V gene: TRBV28; D gene: .; J gene: TRBJ1-2; CDR3 protein: CASNRDNNYGYTF; CDR3 DNA: TGTGCCAGCAACAGGGACAATAACTATGGCTACACCTTC
clone size: .; CDR3 length: 13; V gene: TRBV2; D gene: .; J gene: TRBJ2-7; CDR3 protein: CASSELRSYEQYF; CDR3 DNA: TGTGCCAGCAGTGAACTGCGGTCCTACGAGCAGTACTTC
clone size: .; CDR3 length: 16; V gene: TRBV5-4; D gene: TRBD2; J gene: TRBJ2-3; CDR3 protein: CASSRTSGGVIDTQYF; CDR3 DNA: TGTGCCAGCAGCAGAACTAGCGGGGGGGTGATAGATACGCAGTATTTT
clone size: few; CDR3 length: 13; V gene: TRBV9; D gene: TRBD1; J gene: TRBJ1-1; CDR3 protein: CASSVGDSTEAFF; CDR3 DNA: TGTGCCAGCAGCGTGGGGGACAGTACTGAAGCTTTCTTT
clone size: .; CDR3 length: 14; V gene: TRBV6-5; D gene: .; J gene: TRBJ1-4; CDR3 protein: CASSWRGGNEKLFF; CDR3 DNA: TGTGCCAGCAGTTGGAGGGGGGGTAATGAAAAACTGTTTTTT
clone size: .; CDR3 length: 13; V gene: TRBV27; D gene: .; J gene: TRBJ1-5; CDR3 protein: CASSRRGNQPQHF; CDR3 DNA: TGTGCCAGCAGCCGCCGGGGTAATCAGCCCCAGCATTTT
clone size: .; CDR3 length: 18; V gene: TRBV21-1; D gene: .; J gene: TRBJ2-1; CDR3 protein: CASSKDPWLAGVDNEQFF; CDR3 DNA: TGTGCCAGCAGCAAAGACCCGTGGTTAGCGGGGGTGGACAATGAGCAGTTCTTC
clone size: .; CDR3 length: 16; V gene: TRBV10-1; D gene: .; J gene: TRBJ2-3; CDR3 protein: CASSERGATSTDTQYF; CDR3 DNA: TGCGCCAGCAGTGAGCGGGGGGCGACCAGCACAGATACGCAGTATTTT
clone size: .; CDR3 length: 16; V gene: TRBV7-2; D gene: .; J gene: TRBJ2-7; CDR3 protein: CASSFTSRGVSYEQYF; CDR3 DNA: TGTGCCAGCAGCTTTACTAGCAGGGGGGTCTCCTACGAGCAGTACTTC
clone size: .; CDR3 length: 16; V gene: TRBV7-2; D gene: .; J gene: TRBJ1-3; CDR3 protein: CASSSAGWGAGNTIYF; CDR3 DNA: TGTGCCAGCAGCTCAGCGGGGTGGGGGGCTGGAAACACCATATATTTT
clone size: .; CDR3 length: 14; V gene: TRBV7-2; D gene: .; J gene: TRBJ1-6; CDR3 protein: CASSLTGGVRPLHF; CDR3 DNA: TGTGCCAGCAGCTTAACCGGGGGGGTCCGACCCCTCCACTTT
clone size: .; CDR3 length: 11; V gene: TRBV20-1; D gene: TRBD1; J gene: TRBJ1-1; CDR3 protein: CSAYTGQEAFF; CDR3 DNA: TGCAGTGCCTATACGGGACAGGAAGCTTTCTTT
clone size: .; CDR3 length: 15; V gene: TRBV7-9; D gene: TRBD2; J gene: TRBJ2-4; CDR3 protein: CASSLVASGKNIQYF; CDR3 DNA: TGTGCCAGCAGCTTAGTTGCTAGCGGGAAAAACATTCAGTACTTC
clone size: .; CDR3 length: 16; V gene: TRBV5-5; D gene: .; J gene: TRBJ1-6; CDR3 protein: CASSLDEPRLGSPLHF; CDR3 DNA: TGTGCCAGCAGCTTGGATGAGCCTCGGCTAGGTTCACCCCTCCACTTT
clone size: .; CDR3 length: 16; V gene: TRBV9; D gene: .; J gene: TRBJ1-1; CDR3 protein: CASSAGGGEAQDEAFF; CDR3 DNA: TGTGCCAGCAGCGCGGGAGGGGGAGAGGCGCAAGACGAAGCTTTCTTT
clone size: few; CDR3 length: 15; V gene: TRBV28; D gene: .; J gene: TRBJ1-1; CDR3 protein: CASSFPADLNTEAFF; CDR3 DNA: TGTGCCAGCAGTTTTCCGGCAGACTTGAACACTGAAGCTTTCTTT
clone size: .; CDR3 length: 13; V gene: TRBV29-1; D gene: .; J gene: TRBJ1-3; CDR3 protein: CSVGPGSGNTIYF; CDR3 DNA: TGCAGCGTTGGTCCGGGCTCTGGAAACACCATATATTTT
clone size: few; CDR3 length: 17; V gene: TRBV4-1; D gene: TRBD2; J gene: TRBJ2-2; CDR3 protein: CASSQDRTSGVTGELFF; CDR3 DNA: TGCGCCAGCAGCCAAGATCGGACTAGCGGGGTCACCGGGGAGCTGTTTTTT
clone size: .; CDR3 length: 15; V gene: TRBV5-4; D gene: TRBD2; J gene: TRBJ2-1; CDR3 protein: CASSSSSGAFNEQFF; CDR3 DNA: TGTGCCAGCAGCTCCTCTAGCGGGGCATTCAATGAGCAGTTCTTC
clone size: .; CDR3 length: 14; V gene: TRBV7-9; D gene: .; J gene: TRBJ2-2; CDR3 protein: CASGGGMGAGELFF; CDR3 DNA: TGTGCCAGCGGTGGAGGGATGGGCGCCGGGGAGCTGTTTTTT
clone size: once; CDR3 length: 16; V gene: TRBV30; D gene: .; J gene: TRBJ2-6; CDR3 protein: CAWNSVTNSGANVLTF; CDR3 DNA: TGTGCCTGGAACTCGGTAACTAACTCTGGGGCCAACGTCCTGACTTTC
clone size: few; CDR3 length: 14; V gene: TRBV13; D gene: TRBD1; J gene: TRBJ2-7; CDR3 protein: CASSLEQGAVEQYF; CDR3 DNA: TGTGCCAGCAGCTTGGAACAGGGGGCGGTCGAGCAGTACTTC
clone size: once; CDR3 length: 13; V gene: TRBV28; D gene: .; J gene: TRBJ1-1; CDR3 protein: CASSSREGSEAFF; CDR3 DNA: TGTGCCAGCAGTTCCCGGGAGGGGAGTGAAGCTTTCTTT
clone size: medium-sized; CDR3 length: 11; V gene: TRBV6-5; D gene: .; J gene: TRBJ1-2; CDR3 protein: CASSAGAGYTF; CDR3 DNA: TGTGCCAGCAGTGCCGGTGCTGGCTACACCTTC
clone size: medium-sized; CDR3 length: 14; V gene: TRBV5-1; D gene: .; J gene: TRBJ2-3; CDR3 protein: CASSLAESTDTQYF; CDR3 DNA: TGCGCCAGCAGCTTAGCCGAAAGCACAGATACGCAGTATTTT
clone size: few; CDR3 length: 14; V gene: TRBV11-2; D gene: .; J gene: TRBJ2-3; CDR3 protein: CASSAGLGGDTQYF; CDR3 DNA: TGTGCCAGCAGCGCGGGCCTCGGGGGAGATACGCAGTATTTT
clone size: .; CDR3 length: 18; V gene: TRBV5-1; D gene: TRBD1; J gene: TRBJ2-6; CDR3 protein: CASSGRQGRYSGANVLTF; CDR3 DNA: TGCGCCAGCAGCGGACGACAGGGGAGGTACTCTGGGGCCAACGTCCTGACTTTC
clone size: .; CDR3 length: 16; V gene: TRBV28; D gene: .; J gene: TRBJ1-2; CDR3 protein: CASSFSGSSRVGGYTF; CDR3 DNA: TGTGCCAGCAGTTTTTCGGGGAGTTCCCGGGTAGGAGGCTACACCTTC
clone size: .; CDR3 length: 15; V gene: TRBV7-8; D gene: TRBD1; J gene: TRBJ1-2; CDR3 protein: CASSLGGQGGYGYTF; CDR3 DNA: TGTGCCAGCAGCTTAGGCGGACAGGGGGGCTATGGCTACACCTTC
clone size: .; CDR3 length: 14; V gene: TRBV15; D gene: .; J gene: TRBJ1-2; CDR3 protein: CATSRDRPWRGYTF; CDR3 DNA: TGTGCCACCAGCAGAGATCGGCCCTGGAGGGGCTACACCTTC
clone size: .; CDR3 length: 17; V gene: TRBV9; D gene: .; J gene: TRBJ2-2; CDR3 protein: CASSAPRTGGVTGELFF; CDR3 DNA: TGTGCCAGCAGCGCCCCCCGTACAGGGGGGGTCACCGGGGAGCTGTTTTTT
clone size: .; CDR3 length: 18; V gene: TRBV5-6; D gene: TRBD1; J gene: TRBJ2-1; CDR3 protein: CASSLVDRAYESYNEQFF; CDR3 DNA: TGTGCCAGCAGCTTGGTTGACAGGGCCTACGAATCCTACAATGAGCAGTTCTTC
clone size: .; CDR3 length: 15; V gene: TRBV5-1; D gene: TRBD1; J gene: TRBJ2-3; CDR3 protein: CASSLQTGDKDTQYF; CDR3 DNA: TGCGCCAGCAGCTTGCAGACAGGGGATAAAGATACGCAGTATTTT
clone size: .; CDR3 length: 15; V gene: TRBV19; D gene: TRBD2; J gene: TRBJ2-3; CDR3 protein: CASSIGGGASDTQYF; CDR3 DNA: TGTGCCAGTAGTATAGGCGGGGGGGCCTCAGATACGCAGTATTTT
clone size: few; CDR3 length: 13; V gene: TRBV6-1; D gene: TRBD1; J gene: TRBJ1-5; CDR3 protein: CASSYTGDQPQHF; CDR3 DNA: TGTGCCAGCAGTTATACAGGGGATCAGCCCCAGCATTTT
clone size: .; CDR3 length: 15; V gene: TRBV5-4; D gene: TRBD1; J gene: TRBJ1-1; CDR3 protein: CASSSLDRVNTEAFF; CDR3 DNA: TGTGCCAGCAGCTCCTTAGACAGGGTAAACACTGAAGCTTTCTTT
clone size: .; CDR3 length: 13; V gene: TRBV10-3; D gene: TRBD1; J gene: TRBJ1-4; CDR3 protein: CAISEGQGEKLFF; CDR3 DNA: TGTGCCATCAGTGAGGGACAGGGGGAAAAACTGTTTTTT
clone size: .; CDR3 length: 14; V gene: TRBV7-6; D gene: .; J gene: TRBJ1-1; CDR3 protein: CASSLRGDNTEAFF; CDR3 DNA: TGTGCCAGCAGCTTAAGGGGCGATAACACTGAAGCTTTCTTT
clone size: once; CDR3 length: 14; V gene: TRBV6-6; D gene: .; J gene: TRBJ2-7; CDR3 protein: CASREGGAGYEQYF; CDR3 DNA: TGTGCCAGCAGGGAAGGGGGTGCGGGCTACGAGCAGTACTTC
clone size: .; CDR3 length: 16; V gene: TRBV11-3; D gene: TRBD2; J gene: TRBJ2-1; CDR3 protein: CASSPGGAGGRREQFF; CDR3 DNA: TGTGCCAGCAGCCCCGGGGGGGCGGGAGGGAGACGGGAGCAGTTCTTC
clone size: few; CDR3 length: 15; V gene: TRBV18; D gene: TRBD2; J gene: TRBJ2-3; CDR3 protein: CASSPLAGGADTQYF; CDR3 DNA: TGTGCCAGCTCCCCCCTAGCGGGAGGGGCAGATACGCAGTATTTT
clone size: once; CDR3 length: 15; V gene: TRBV4-2; D gene: TRBD2; J gene: TRBJ2-5; CDR3 protein: CASSAGGGAAETQYF; CDR3 DNA: TGTGCCAGCAGCGCCGGCGGGGGGGCCGCGGAGACCCAGTACTTC
clone size: few; CDR3 length: 13; V gene: TRBV6-4; D gene: .; J gene: TRBJ2-2; CDR3 protein: CASSDESTGELFF; CDR3 DNA: TGTGCCAGCAGTGACGAGAGCACCGGGGAGCTGTTTTTT
clone size: .; CDR3 length: 16; V gene: TRBV15; D gene: .; J gene: TRBJ2-7; CDR3 protein: CATSRDFPLQGHEQYF; CDR3 DNA: TGTGCCACCAGCAGAGATTTTCCTCTTCAGGGCCACGAGCAGTACTTC
clone size: few; CDR3 length: 16; V gene: TRBV6-6; D gene: TRBD1; J gene: TRBJ2-7; CDR3 protein: CASRAKPSGGLYEQYF; CDR3 DNA: TGTGCCAGCAGGGCGAAGCCTTCAGGGGGCTTGTACGAGCAGTACTTC
clone size: .; CDR3 length: 15; V gene: TRBV27; D gene: TRBD1; J gene: TRBJ2-7; CDR3 protein: CAKVTLSDRGYEQYF; CDR3 DNA: TGTGCCAAAGTCACCCTATCCGACAGGGGATACGAGCAGTACTTC
clone size: .; CDR3 length: 15; V gene: TRBV6-1; D gene: TRBD2; J gene: TRBJ2-1; CDR3 protein: CASSGLAGAYNEQFF; CDR3 DNA: TGTGCCAGCAGTGGCCTAGCGGGAGCCTACAATGAGCAGTTCTTC
clone size: few; CDR3 length: 13; V gene: TRBV6-5; D gene: TRBD1; J gene: TRBJ1-6; CDR3 protein: CASSPGTGGALHF; CDR3 DNA: TGTGCCAGCAGTCCAGGGACAGGGGGAGCCCTCCACTTT
clone size: few; CDR3 length: 14; V gene: TRBV5-6; D gene: TRBD1; J gene: TRBJ1-3; CDR3 protein: CASSQGQVHYTIYF; CDR3 DNA: TGTGCCAGCAGCCAAGGACAGGTCCACTACACCATATATTTT
clone size: .; CDR3 length: 12; V gene: TRBV28; D gene: .; J gene: TRBJ1-5; CDR3 protein: CASRVGRQPQHF; CDR3 DNA: TGTGCCAGCAGAGTGGGGCGCCAGCCCCAGCATTTT
clone size: .; CDR3 length: 12; V gene: TRBV28; D gene: TRBD2; J gene: TRBJ2-1; CDR3 protein: CASNLPGGQQFF; CDR3 DNA: TGTGCCAGCAACCTCCCGGGGGGACAGCAGTTCTTC
clone size: once; CDR3 length: 16; V gene: TRBV2; D gene: .; J gene: TRBJ1-4; CDR3 protein: CASSVTAITTNEKLFF; CDR3 DNA: TGTGCCAGCAGTGTGACAGCCATTACAACTAATGAAAAACTGTTTTTT